The following is a T cell receptor beta chain sequence with its context. Trimming cost V 3 bases and J 4 bases, with 9 bases left between them. Germline V gene data show CDR1 as MNHEY and CDR2 as SMNVEV (reference sequence). There are 13 residues in the CDR3. Here immunoSEQ multiplex PCR was the method, and the copy in TCRdb shows in-frame clones only, minus some. Of 600,000 or so clones in the sample, over 75% were seen once. These data belong to a study of shared T cell receptors in the human thymus. Another study also made use of these data, one on human thymus T cells. Per that paper: Donor material was obtained from healthy Finnish infants undergoing corrective surgery for congenital heart defects. Resections that were taken during corrective heart surgery supplied the thymus tissue. What appeared biased in thymic and blood repertoires was the usage of V and J genes. Highly overlapping thymic repertoires in unrelated individuals were reported by related research.

The chain couples TRBV27 to TRBJ1-1; unclear D gene. This receptor was identified in a boy under three years old with a congenital heart defect. Material for sequencing was thymocytes. CDR3 amino acids: CASSFLTRTEAFF. The DNA for the CDR3 is TGTGCCAGCAGTTTTCTAACTCGCACTGAAGCTTTCTTT.